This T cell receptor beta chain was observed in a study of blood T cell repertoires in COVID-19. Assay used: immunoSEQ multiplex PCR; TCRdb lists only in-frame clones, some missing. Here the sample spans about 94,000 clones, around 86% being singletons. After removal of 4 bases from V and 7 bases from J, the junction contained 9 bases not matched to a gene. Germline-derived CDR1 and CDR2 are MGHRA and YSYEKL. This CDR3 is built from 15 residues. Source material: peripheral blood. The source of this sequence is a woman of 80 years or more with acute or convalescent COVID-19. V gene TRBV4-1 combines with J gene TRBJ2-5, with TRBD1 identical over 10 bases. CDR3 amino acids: CASSPEGQGKGTQYF. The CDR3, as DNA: TGCGCCAGCAGCCCCGAGGGACAGGGGAAAGGGACCCAGTACTTC.